Reported below is one T cell receptor beta chain. Its antigen target is currently unknown. Base quality data are lacking; no much larger clone is found one base away. The data originate from a study of T-cell reconstitution after alpha-beta-depleted transplantation in children (dated by TCRdb to 2016 to 2017). For context, the study as a whole: Using TCR repertoire profiling, the study quantitatively followed how T-cell immune reconstitution unfolded in children after TCRalphabeta/CD19-depleted allogeneic hematopoietic cell transplantation.

The library was made by PCR. TCRdb lists the instrument as Illumina HiSeq 2500. To normalize quantification of the TCRbeta repertoire, the TCR libraries were built with molecular barcoding that relied on unique molecular identifiers. In TCRdb, the public reads were trimmed at Q25 with fastp and aligned with MiXCR, with productive beta chains retained. CDR3 protein duplicates are merged, each entry listing the most common genes and DNA. This sample has about 830,000 distinct CDR3 sequences in its table, and 15% to 20% of those were observed once. Clones ranked in the top ten supply roughly 4.8% of the sample. V is pruned by 0 bases and J by 4 bases, leaving 6 bases of the junction without a gene match. Taken from cysteine to phenylalanine, the CDR3 has 14 residues. Only the CDR3 region is kept as DNA, spanning 42 bases read in frame from base 1. The germline V gene sets CDR1 to SQVTM and CDR2 to ANQGSEA.

What the research found in general, with its limitations: In some patients, the high TCRbeta diversity seen at day 60 was put down to recipient T cells and intrathymic progenitors that had survived conditioning. About two months after transplant, the apparently early recovery of alphabetaT-cell counts reportedly depended on just several hundred clones that had expanded rapidly and came from non-depleted graft cells. Over subsequent months, a decline in hyperexpanded clone frequencies was noted, and after one year, T-cell counts and TCRbeta diversity were mostly ascribed to newly produced T cells.

The treatment or condition label here, explained by the study, means: allogeneic hematopoietic cell transplantation with graft depleted of TCRalphabeta T cells and CD19 B cells. The children who served as transplant recipients had been given grafts of TCRalphabeta/CD19-depleted allogeneic hematopoietic cells. This clonotype originated in a male patient aged 10 to 17 who had a stem cell transplant for acute lymphoblastic leukemia, so the T cells may come from the graft donor. Recombination joined TRBV29-1 with TRBJ2-7, with 7 bases aligning to TRBD2. Sequenced material: PBMCs, mostly from graft donor cells, taken 360 days after TCRalphabeta/CD19-depleted stem cell transplant. In nucleotides, the sequence is TGCAGCGTTGAAGAAGGGACTACTTTATACGAGCAGTACTTC. This codes for CSVEEGTTLYEQYF.